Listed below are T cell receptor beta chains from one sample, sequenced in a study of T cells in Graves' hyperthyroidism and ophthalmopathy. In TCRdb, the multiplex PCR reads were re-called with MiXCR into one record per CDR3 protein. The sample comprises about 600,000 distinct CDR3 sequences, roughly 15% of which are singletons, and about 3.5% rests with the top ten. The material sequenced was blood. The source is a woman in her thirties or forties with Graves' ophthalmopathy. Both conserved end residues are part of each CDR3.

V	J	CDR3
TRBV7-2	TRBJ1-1	CASSLAAGGPNTEAFF
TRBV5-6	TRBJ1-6	CASSPGQGPSPLHF
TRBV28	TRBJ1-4	CASSIPPNEKLFF
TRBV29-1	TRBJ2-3	CSVEVLGPTDTQYF
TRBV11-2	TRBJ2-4	CASSLPRGGNKWHIQYF
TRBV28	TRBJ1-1	CASSWDRPNTEAFF
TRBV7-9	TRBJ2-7	CASSYPKGQGGYEQYF
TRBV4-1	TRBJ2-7	CASSQDGGTYEQYF
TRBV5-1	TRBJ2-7	CASSPTSSSYEQYF
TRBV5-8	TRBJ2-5	CASSLGWKNQETQYF
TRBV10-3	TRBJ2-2	CAISEERGTVTGELFF
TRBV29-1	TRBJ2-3	CSVEGTADTQYF